A single sample is the source of the 24 T cell receptor beta chains below, sequenced in a study of blood T cell repertoires in COVID-19. TCRdb's table, derived via immunoSEQ multiplex PCR, lists solely in-frame clones and lacks some. The sample contains 200,000 to 300,000 clones, 70% to 90% of which appear only once. Material for sequencing was peripheral blood. All receptors derive from a woman between 70 and 85 years old with active or convalescent COVID-19.

This clone was picked up a small number of times. The genes are TRBV2 and TRBJ1-1; D is ambiguous. Looked up from germline, CDR1 is SNHLY and CDR2 is FYNNEI. Between the trimmed V and J ends, which lost 4 bases and 0 bases, there was a span of 12 bases. This CDR3 is built from 15 residues. Written as DNA, the CDR3 is TGTGCCAGCAGTGCGCCCTCGGGGTTGAACACTGAAGCTTTCTTT. It is translated as CASSAPSGLNTEAFF.

The V and J genes are TRBV3-1 (or the pseudogene TRBV3-2) and TRBJ1-1, with a possible D match to TRBD1 (5 bases). The CDR3 covers 16 residues. In germline, CDR1 is LGHDT, CDR2 YNNKEL (reference sequence). Trimming cost V 5 bases and J 4 bases, with 20 bases left between them. The CDR3: CASSVGQVLRGTEAFF. The CDR3 DNA reads as TGTGCCAGCAGCGTTGGGCAGGTCCTAAGGGGCACTGAAGCTTTCTTT.

The chain uses TRBV9 and TRBJ1-2; D perhaps matches TRBD1 (5 bases). Germline loops: CDR1 SGDLS, CDR2 YYNGEE. The CDR3 sequence is 13 residues long. Trimming cost V 1 base and J 7 bases, with 11 bases left between them. CDR3 DNA sequence: TGTGCCAGCAGCGTAATGACAGACCGTGGCTACACCTTC. This translates into CASSVMTDRGYTF. Based on the CDR3 plus reference TRBV9 and TRBJ1-2, the full variable domain is DSGVTQTPKHLITATGQRVTLRCSPRSGDLSVYWYQQSLDQGLQFLIQYYNGEERAKGNILERFSAQQFPDLHSELNLSSLELGDSALYFCASSVMTDRGYTFGSGTRLTVV.

The chain uses TRBV12-5 and TRBJ2-6, with D unclear. The germline V and J ends were trimmed by 11 bases and 0 bases, with 8 bases remaining between them. Germline V gene sequence: CDR1 LGHNT, CDR2 FRNRAP. This CDR3 has 13 residues. CDR3 amino acids: CAVAVSGANVLTF. In nucleotides, the CDR3 is TGTGCTGTGGCGGTCTCTGGGGCCAACGTCCTGACTTTC.

J is TRBJ2-2 and V is TRBV4-3; TRBD2 aligns across 15 bases. The V segment lost 4 bases and the J segment 0 bases; nucleotides outside the gene matches: 12. CDR3 length: 21 residues. In germline, CDR1 is LGHNA, CDR2 YSLEER. The chain's CDR3 is CASSRVGGTSGGSANTGELFF. The DNA of the CDR3 is TGCGCCAGCAGCCGCGTGGGAGGGACTAGCGGGGGGTCAGCGAACACCGGGGAGCTGTTTTTT.

This chain joins TRBV6-2 or TRBV6-3 and TRBJ1-4; 9 bases agree with TRBD1. V lost 4 bases and J lost 6; bases outside the gene matches: 18. Germline lookup yields CDR1 MNHEY and CDR2 SVGEGT. There are 19 residues in the CDR3. The CDR3 spells CASSSSTRTGEAYDEKLFF. The DNA of the CDR3 is TGTGCCAGCAGTTCATCTACTAGGACAGGGGAGGCGTATGATGAAAAACTGTTTTTT.

The chain is built from TRBV9 and TRBJ2-7; 9 bases align to TRBD2. Trimming at V came to 2 bases and at J to 2 bases, leaving 8 bases not matched to a gene. This CDR3 has 16 amino acids. CDR1 is SGDLS, CDR2 YYNGEE, per germline. CDR3 residues: CASSVSSAGGTYEQYF. CDR3 bases: TGTGCCAGCAGCGTCTCGTCGGCGGGGGGGACCTACGAGCAGTACTTC.

This chain's CDR3 is CASSPQAIYEQYF. In DNA form, the CDR3 reads TGTGCCAGCAGCCCCCAGGCCATCTACGAGCAGTACTTC. This chain uses TRBV11-2 with TRBJ2-7; no clear D gene. Trimming shortened V by 5 bases and J by 3 bases, and 11 bases separated the two germline ends. Germline CDR1 is SGHAT and CDR2 is FQNNGV. The CDR3 extends over 13 amino acids.

The CDR3 protein is CATGQVGNEQFF. The CDR3, as DNA: TGCGCCACAGGACAGGTTGGGAATGAGCAGTTCTTC. The chain couples TRBV10-2 to TRBJ2-1, with 7 bases identical to TRBD1. Unmatched junction bases numbered 7, after V lost 10 bases and J lost 7 bases. The V gene's germline CDR1 is WSHSY and CDR2 SAAADI. The length of the CDR3 is 12 residues.

The genes are TRBV12-5 and TRBJ1-1; 8 bases are shared with TRBD1. Trimming took 0 bases from V and 7 from J; bases not matched to a gene: 4. Germline V CDR1 and CDR2: LGHNT, FRNRAP. This CDR3 comprises 14 residues. The CDR3 DNA reads TGTGCTAGTGGTTTGGTAAAACAGGGGGTTGAAGCTTTCTTT. Protein: CASGLVKQGVEAFF.

The rearrangement joins TRBV6-5 to TRBJ1-1, with a tentative D call TRBD1 (5 bases). Germline values: CDR1 MNHEY, CDR2 SVGAGI. The ends were cut back, 7 bases at V and 2 bases at J, with 14 bases in the middle. The CDR3 runs 14 residues. CDR3 bases: TGTGCCAGCATCTCTCTGGGGCGAAACACTGAAGCTTTCTTT. Its translation is CASISLGRNTEAFF.

This chain uses TRBV5-4 with TRBJ2-2; TRBD1 matches at 8 bases. Germline-derived CDR1 and CDR2 are SGHNT and YYREEE (reference sequence). The V gene end was trimmed by 10 bases and the J gene end by 3 bases; junction bases not matched to a gene: 5. The CDR3 loop spans 13 amino acids. DNA for the CDR3: TGTGCCGGACGACAGGGGTACACCGGGGAGCTGTTTTTT. Amino acid sequence: CAGRQGYTGELFF.

CDR3 nucleotides: TGTGCCAGTAGCCCAACAGGGGAGACTGAAGCTTTCTTT. Encoded protein: CASSPTGETEAFF. The rearrangement uses TRBV19 and TRBJ1-1; TRBD1 matches at 7 bases. The CDR3 consists of 13 residues. The V gene's germline CDR1 is LNHDA and CDR2 SQIVND (reference sequence). With 6 bases clipped from V and 5 bases from J, the junction kept 6 bases outside the gene matches.

The chain employs TRBV5-1 and TRBJ2-7; 7 bases fit TRBD2. V shed 5 bases and J 1 base; nucleotides not matched to a gene: 9. The length of the CDR3 is 15 residues. Germline V gene sequence: CDR1 SGHRS, CDR2 YFSETQ. The CDR3 DNA reads as TGCGCCAGCAGTCTCCTCAGCGGGAAGTCCTACGAGCAGTACTTC. Translating gives CASSLLSGKSYEQYF.

This clone was seen only once. J is TRBJ2-1 and V is TRBV7-2, with 7 nucleotides matching TRBD1. The CDR3 is 15 amino acids. The V gene's germline CDR1 is SGHTA and CDR2 FQGNSA. The V gene end was trimmed by 5 bases and the J gene end by 2 bases; junction bases not matched to a gene: 6. The DNA for the CDR3 is TGTGCCAGCAGCACAACAGGGGACCCCTACAATGAGCAGTTCTTC. Its protein product is CASSTTGDPYNEQFF.

The chain joins TRBV19 to TRBJ2-3, with a tentative D call TRBD2 (7 bases). The CDR3 loop spans 17 amino acids. Per germline, CDR1 LNHDA and CDR2 SQIVND (reference sequence). Trimming cost V 4 bases and J 2 bases, with 19 bases left between them. CDR3 coding DNA: TGTGCCAGTAGTACACTCCGAGGGGGGGTGCTCACAGATACGCAGTATTTT. Amino acid sequence: CASSTLRGGVLTDTQYF.

The chain combines TRBV4-3 with TRBJ1-5; possibly TRBD1 for D (5 bases). The CDR3 has 14 amino acids. Germline CDR1 LGHNA, CDR2 YSLEER. V lost 4 bases and J lost 6, with 13 bases in between. The CDR3 loop reads CASSPAGLGQPQHF. The CDR3 DNA reads TGCGCCAGCAGCCCCGCGGGGCTGGGTCAGCCCCAGCATTTT.

V usage is TRBV19 and J usage is TRBJ1-1, with D tentatively TRBD1 (5 bases). Germline V lookup: CDR1 LNHDA, CDR2 SQIVND (reference sequence). The CDR3 is 15 amino acids. The V gene lost 6 bases and the J gene lost 5 bases, with 19 bases spanning the gap. CDR3 DNA: TGTGCCAGTAGACAACGAACCCAGGGTTTGACTGAAGCTTTCTTT. Residues: CASRQRTQGLTEAFF.

The sample holds one count of this clone. The V gene is TRBV3-1 (or the pseudogene TRBV3-2), the J gene TRBJ2-1; the D gene is possibly TRBD1 (6 bases). Germline-derived CDR1 and CDR2 are LGHDT and YNNKEL (reference sequence). This CDR3 is built from 20 residues. Deletions cut 0 bases from V and 5 bases from J, with 26 bases between. The chain's CDR3 is CASSQDERDKGPALNNEQFF. DNA of the CDR3: TGTGCCAGCAGCCAAGATGAAAGGGACAAGGGGCCAGCCCTAAACAATGAGCAGTTCTTC.

This clone has a handful of counts. The rearrangement joins TRBV14 to TRBJ2-7, with D perhaps TRBD1 (5 bases). V gave up 4 bases and J gave up 9 bases, with 13 bases separating them. From germline, CDR1 is SGHDN and CDR2 FVKESK. There are 12 residues in the CDR3. The CDR3 DNA reads as TGTGCCAGCAGCCTAGACAGAATTGGGCAGTACTTC. Protein: CASSLDRIGQYF.

The chain has TRBV7-6 and TRBJ1-5; 8 bases line up with TRBD1. V trimming: 2 bases; J trimming: 6 bases; junction bases outside the gene matches: 3. CDR1 SGHVS and CDR2 FNYEAQ come from the germline V gene. The CDR3 consists of 14 residues. CDR3 amino acids: CASSLSGTGQPQHF. The CDR3 nucleotides read TGTGCCAGCAGCTTATCAGGGACAGGTCAGCCCCAGCATTTT. Looking up the rest from reference TRBV7-6 and TRBJ1-5 gives the full variable domain: GAGVSQSPRYKVTKRGQDVALRCDPISGHVSLYWYRQALGQGPEFLTYFNYEAQQDKSGLPNDRFSAERPEGSISTLTIQRTEQRDSAMYRCASSLSGTGQPQHFGDGTRLSIL.

The chain couples TRBV7-2 to TRBJ1-2; D is undetermined. V gave up 5 bases and J gave up 8 bases, with 12 bases separating them. CDR1 SGHTA and CDR2 FQGNSA come from the germline V gene. This CDR3 region has 12 residues. CDR3 sequence (DNA): TGTGCCAGCAGCCTGCTCGTCCGGGGCTACACCTTC. It is translated as CASSLLVRGYTF. The full variable domain, rest sourced from reference TRBV7-2 and TRBJ1-2, is GAGVSQSPSNKVTEKGKDVELRCDPISGHTALYWYRQSLGQGLEFLIYFQGNSAPDKSGLPSDRFSAERTGGSVSTLTIQRTQQEDSAVYLCASSLLVRGYTFGSGTRLTVV.

The chain carries TRBV7-9 and TRBJ2-1; no definite D call. Germline CDR1 is SEHNR and CDR2 is FQNEAQ (reference sequence). This CDR3 contains 13 residues. Trimming removed 2 bases at V and 6 bases at J, with 8 bases between. CDR3 amino acids: CASSLYGSNEQFF. CDR3 DNA: TGTGCCAGCAGCTTATACGGGTCCAATGAGCAGTTCTTC.

This chain joins TRBV5-1 and TRBJ2-3; 8 bases are shared with TRBD1. Germline assignment: CDR1 SGHRS and CDR2 YFSETQ. The junction had 8 bases not matched to a gene; V was cut back by 4 bases and J by 1 base. The CDR3 loop spans 16 amino acids. CDR3 amino acids: CASSPGRDRRTDTQYF. The CDR3 DNA is TGCGCCAGCAGCCCCGGAAGGGACAGGCGCACAGATACGCAGTATTTT.